This T cell receptor beta chain was identified during a study of cytomegalovirus exposure and HLA in healthy donors. The PCR was carried out with 60 Vbeta primers and 13 Jbeta primers. Clones were read by immunoSEQ multiplex PCR, and TCRdb kept only the in-frame ones, dropping some. Among about 160,000 clones, around 77% were seen once, and the ten largest hold more than 1.1%. The germline V gene encodes CDR1 SNHLY and CDR2 FYNNEI. The CDR3 is 14 residues long. The germline V and J ends were trimmed by 7 bases and 1 base, with 13 bases remaining between them. Source material: PBMCs. The chain combines TRBV2 with TRBJ1-1; no clear D. The source is a woman in her 30s in good health and CMV-seronegative. The CDR3 loop reads CASIPHGQNTEAFF. In nucleotides, the CDR3 is TGTGCCAGCATCCCTCACGGTCAGAACACTGAAGCTTTCTTT.